The clone carrying this T cell receptor beta chain is categorized as medium-sized (0.01 to 0.1%). This record belongs to a study of cytomegalovirus exposure and HLA in healthy donors. The study ran its PCR with 60 Vbeta and 13 Jbeta primers. The table came from immunoSEQ multiplex PCR; TCRdb's copy has only in-frame clones and leaves some out. The sample records approximately 120,000 clones, roughly 74% being singletons. Per the germline V gene, CDR1 is LNHDA and CDR2 is SQIVND (reference sequence). The V and J ends lost 8 bases and 1 base respectively, with 17 bases between them. The CDR3 has 15 residues.

V usage is TRBV19 and J usage is TRBJ1-1, with a possible D match to TRBD1 (6 bases). The TCR originated in a woman between 45 and 65 years old in good health and CMV-seropositive. Sequenced material: PBMCs. CDR3 bases: TGTGCCAGTGGGGTCCAAGGGGGGGCGAACACTGAAGCTTTCTTT. Protein sequence: CASGVQGGANTEAFF.